A selection of T cell receptor beta chains follows, all from one sample in a study of blood T cell repertoires in COVID-19. This table comes from immunoSEQ multiplex PCR, and its TCRdb copy is limited to in-frame clones, with some not included. The table has some 200,000 clones, around four fifths seen once. The material sequenced was peripheral blood. These receptors all come from a man between 25 and 39 years old with active or convalescent COVID-19. CDR3s include the opening cysteine and the closing phenylalanine or tryptophan. D genes are given only for firm matches. Clone size is stated in some rows and not others, as once, few, many or a class when expanded.

TRBD1	TRBV5-4	TRBJ2-1	-	CASSSGTGEVQRYNEQFF	TGTGCCAGCAGTTCCGGGACAGGGGAGGTTCAGCGCTACAATGAGCAGTTCTTC
TRBD1	TRBV18	TRBJ2-7	-	CASSPRGQGYEQYF	TGTGCCAGCTCACCACGGGGACAGGGTTACGAGCAGTACTTC
-	TRBV2	TRBJ1-1	-	CASLSGPNTEAFF	TGTGCCAGCCTCTCAGGGCCGAACACTGAAGCTTTCTTT
TRBD1	TRBV3-1/TRBV3-2	TRBJ2-7	-	CASSQTSDRAFSYEQYF	TGTGCCAGCAGCCAAACCTCAGACAGGGCCTTTTCCTACGAGCAGTACTTC
-	TRBV9	TRBJ2-5	-	CASSVEGGQETQYF	TGTGCCAGCAGCGTGGAGGGTGGTCAAGAGACCCAGTACTTC
-	TRBV27	TRBJ2-3	-	CASQPWNPQGDTQYF	TGTGCCAGCCAACCCTGGAACCCCCAGGGTGATACGCAGTATTTT
-	TRBV30	TRBJ2-1	-	CAWRRARGEQFF	TGTGCCTGGAGACGCGCACGTGGTGAGCAGTTCTTC
TRBD2	TRBV11-2	TRBJ2-3	-	CASSLGLAGARDTQYF	TGTGCCAGCAGCTTAGGGCTAGCGGGAGCGAGAGATACGCAGTATTTT
TRBD1	TRBV27	TRBJ1-2	once	CASSNNGQGFFPNYGYTF	TGTGCCAGCAGCAACAATGGACAGGGTTTTTTCCCTAACTATGGCTACACCTTC
TRBD2	TRBV27	TRBJ2-7	-	CASSPPTSGRAYEQYF	TGTGCCAGCAGTCCCCCTACTAGCGGGAGGGCCTACGAGCAGTACTTC
-	TRBV10-1	TRBJ2-5	-	CASSDGGQKGTQYF	TGCGCCAGCAGTGATGGAGGTCAGAAAGGGACCCAGTACTTC
TRBD2	TRBV11-3	TRBJ2-1	-	CASSIGTSGYNEQFF	TGTGCCAGCAGCATCGGGACTAGCGGTTACAATGAGCAGTTCTTC
-	TRBV7-2	TRBJ2-7	once	CASSFYGGTYYEQYF	TGTGCCAGCAGCTTCTATGGGGGGACGTACTACGAGCAGTACTTC
TRBD2	TRBV7-2	TRBJ2-3	-	CASSRGGGTDTQYF	TGTGCCAGCAGCCGGGGAGGGGGCACAGATACGCAGTATTTT
-	TRBV19	TRBJ1-1	few	CASSTHGTLNTEAFF	TGTGCCAGTAGTACGCACGGGACTCTGAACACTGAAGCTTTCTTT
TRBD1	TRBV5-1	TRBJ1-1	-	CASSPKTGGDTEAFF	TGCGCCAGCAGCCCCAAAACAGGGGGGGACACTGAAGCTTTCTTT
TRBD1	TRBV5-1	TRBJ1-4	-	CASSLDGTGTEKLFF	TGCGCCAGCAGCTTGGACGGGACAGGGACTGAAAAACTGTTTTTT
-	TRBV4-1	TRBJ1-5	-	CASSHPEGPQHF	TGCGCCAGCAGCCATCCCGAGGGCCCCCAGCATTTT
TRBD1	TRBV6-4	TRBJ2-7	many	CASSERDRGRQYF	TGTGCCAGCAGTGAGCGGGACAGGGGACGGCAGTACTTC
TRBD1	TRBV4-3	TRBJ2-2	-	CASSQDKETGGDVGELFF	TGCGCCAGCAGCCAAGATAAGGAGACAGGGGGCGATGTCGGGGAGCTGTTTTTT
TRBD2	TRBV19	TRBJ2-2	-	CASRGLAGGGNTGELFF	TGTGCCAGTAGGGGACTAGCGGGAGGAGGGAACACCGGGGAGCTGTTTTTT
TRBD1	TRBV19	TRBJ1-1	few	CASKGTGMNTEAFF	TGTGCCAGTAAGGGGACAGGCATGAACACTGAAGCTTTCTTT
-	TRBV29-1	TRBJ1-1	-	CSVQRSDTEAFF	TGCAGCGTTCAGCGTTCCGACACTGAAGCTTTCTTT
TRBD1	TRBV5-8	TRBJ1-5	-	CASSPVDRASQHF	TGTGCCAGCAGCCCAGTTGACAGGGCGTCCCAGCATTTT
TRBD2	TRBV5-4	TRBJ2-5	-	CASSRPPGTSGGAGETQYF	TGTGCCAGCAGCCGACCTCCCGGGACTAGCGGGGGGGCCGGTGAGACCCAGTACTTC
-	TRBV19	TRBJ2-5	-	CASSMAEQQGGILTQYF	TGTGCCAGTAGTATGGCGGAACAACAAGGCGGTATTTTGACCCAGTACTTC
-	TRBV29-1	TRBJ2-3	-	CSARSGGGDTQYF	TGCAGCGCCAGGTCTGGGGGAGGAGATACGCAGTATTTT
-	TRBV5-4	TRBJ1-5	-	CVVAIQPQHF	TGTGTCGTTGCGATTCAGCCCCAGCATTTT
TRBD1	TRBV27	TRBJ2-3	-	CASSPGGPNTDTQYF	TGTGCCAGCAGTCCAGGGGGCCCAAACACAGATACGCAGTATTTT
TRBD1	TRBV19	TRBJ2-3	once	CASSIPGTGVTDTQYF	TGTGCCAGTAGTATACCCGGGACAGGGGTCACAGATACGCAGTATTTT
-	TRBV30	TRBJ1-2	-	CAWKSQPQLNYGYTF	TGTGCCTGGAAAAGCCAGCCCCAACTAAACTATGGCTACACCTTC
TRBD2	TRBV28	TRBJ2-1	many	CASRVTSGVLNEQFF	TGTGCCAGCAGGGTGACTAGCGGGGTACTCAATGAGCAGTTCTTC
TRBD1	TRBV6-6	TRBJ1-1	-	CASRDGQGMSLEAFF	TGTGCCAGCAGAGATGGACAGGGGATGTCGTTAGAAGCTTTCTTT
-	TRBV5-1	TRBJ1-1	-	CASSFFGGDTEAFF	TGCGCCAGCAGCTTCTTTGGGGGGGACACTGAAGCTTTCTTT
-	TRBV30	TRBJ1-2	-	CAWGRDDYGYTF	TGTGCCTGGGGGCGGGACGACTATGGCTACACCTTC
-	TRBV6-5	TRBJ1-1	-	CASSRGASKEAFF	TGTGCCAGCAGCCGGGGAGCGTCTAAGGAAGCTTTCTTT
-	TRBV10-3	TRBJ1-1	-	CAISQQGSGTEAFF	TGTGCCATCAGCCAACAGGGTTCGGGCACTGAAGCTTTCTTT
-	TRBV29-1	TRBJ1-2	-	CSVGRDLRTNYGYTF	TGCAGCGTTGGCAGGGATCTCCGTACTAACTATGGCTACACCTTC
-	TRBV6-5	TRBJ2-1	-	CASSLVRVSNHEQFF	TGTGCCAGCAGCCTCGTAAGAGTGAGTAACCATGAGCAGTTCTTC
TRBD2	TRBV9	TRBJ2-3	-	CASSALAGGPKETDTQYF	TGTGCCAGCAGCGCCCTAGCGGGAGGGCCAAAGGAAACAGATACGCAGTATTTT
TRBD2	TRBV27	TRBJ2-1	-	CASSPRTSDLQLPSYNEQFF	TGTGCCAGCAGTCCCCGGACTAGCGACCTGCAATTACCCTCCTACAATGAGCAGTTCTTC
-	TRBV3-1/TRBV3-2	TRBJ2-2	-	CASRQAGQSNAGELFF	TGTGCCAGCAGGCAAGCGGGACAGTCAAACGCCGGGGAGCTGTTTTTT
TRBD2	TRBV5-5	TRBJ2-1	-	CASSFWLAGYNEQFF	TGTGCCAGCAGCTTTTGGCTAGCGGGTTACAATGAGCAGTTCTTC
-	TRBV7-3	TRBJ2-1	few	CASSLDRSREQFF	TGTGCCAGCAGCCTCGACAGGTCTAGGGAGCAGTTCTTC
TRBD1	TRBV7-2	TRBJ2-2	-	CASSGRTGSGELFF	TGTGCCAGCAGCGGCCGGACAGGTTCCGGGGAGCTGTTTTTT
TRBD1	TRBV6-5	TRBJ2-5	-	CASRPGGKETQYF	TGTGCCAGCAGACCAGGGGGCAAAGAGACCCAGTACTTC
TRBD1	TRBV29-1	TRBJ2-1	-	CSVPELGQGSYNEQFF	TGCAGCGTACCTGAATTAGGACAGGGCTCCTACAATGAGCAGTTCTTC
-	TRBV5-1	TRBJ1-4	-	CASSSEGWRGEKLFF	TGCGCCAGCAGCTCTGAAGGGTGGAGAGGGGAAAAACTGTTTTTT
-	TRBV6-5	TRBJ1-4	-	CASSQGPATNEKLFF	TGTGCCAGCAGTCAGGGGCCAGCAACTAATGAAAAACTGTTTTTT
TRBD2	TRBV28	TRBJ2-3	once	CASSYGTSGGDTDTQYF	TGTGCCAGCAGTTATGGGACTAGCGGGGGGGACACAGATACGCAGTATTTT
-	TRBV6-4	TRBJ1-4	-	CASSGRGEAEKLFF	TGTGCCAGCAGCGGTCGCGGAGAAGCAGAAAAACTGTTTTTT
-	TRBV9	TRBJ2-5	-	CASSASHRAEETQYF	TGTGCCAGCAGCGCTAGTCACAGGGCCGAAGAGACCCAGTACTTC
TRBD2	TRBV5-8	TRBJ2-5	-	CASSPNGGVETQYF	TGTGCCAGCAGCCCAAACGGGGGGGTTGAGACCCAGTACTTC
-	TRBV2	TRBJ2-3	-	CASSVIRSTDTQYF	TGTGCCAGCAGTGTTATCCGTAGCACAGATACGCAGTATTTT
TRBD2	TRBV5-1	TRBJ2-5	few	CASSLGIAGGQETQYF	TGCGCCAGCAGCTTGGGTATAGCGGGGGGTCAAGAGACCCAGTACTTC
-	TRBV6-1	TRBJ1-2	-	CASSETDRSYGYTF	TGTGCCAGCAGTGAAACAGACAGGTCCTATGGCTACACCTTC
-	TRBV3-1/TRBV3-2	TRBJ2-5	-	CASSQDQAAGSRGTQYF	TGTGCCAGCAGCCAAGACCAGGCGGCGGGTTCGCGGGGGACCCAGTACTTC
TRBD1	TRBV9	TRBJ2-1	-	CASSGRRDRDNEQFF	TGTGCCAGCAGCGGGCGTCGGGACAGAGACAATGAGCAGTTCTTC
-	TRBV27	TRBJ1-5	-	CASSQNGQSNQPQHF	TGTGCCAGCAGCCAAAACGGACAGAGCAATCAGCCCCAGCATTTT